The 11 T cell receptor beta chains reported below all come from one sample, sequenced in a study of blood T cell repertoires in COVID-19. Data came from immunoSEQ multiplex PCR; TCRdb stores just in-frame clones and leaves some out. This table holds 55,000 to 90,000 clones, around 90% found once. Specimen: peripheral blood. The receptors were gathered from a human donor with active COVID-19. The donor label of this sample is uncertain.

The chain recombines TRBV28 with TRBJ2-7; 7 bases agree with TRBD2. The germline CDR1 and CDR2 sequences are MDHEN and SYDVKM. Germline trimming cut 3 bases from V and 2 bases from J; bases unmatched to any gene: 4. This CDR3 region has 14 residues. The CDR3: CASSFPGTTYEQYF. The DNA of the CDR3 is TGTGCCAGCAGTTTCCCCGGGACTACCTACGAGCAGTACTTC.

V is TRBV2 and J is TRBJ2-7; a possible D gene is TRBD2 (5 bases). The length of the CDR3 is 14 residues. The germline V gene has CDR1 SNHLY and CDR2 FYNNEI. V lost 5 bases, J lost 0 bases, and 11 bases lay in between. The CDR3 here is CASSPRGSSYEQYF. Written as DNA, the CDR3 is TGTGCCAGCAGTCCACGGGGAAGCTCCTACGAGCAGTACTTC.

The J gene is TRBJ1-1, the V gene TRBV19; 10 bases are shared with TRBD1. CDR1 and CDR2 from the germline V gene are LNHDA and SQIVND (reference sequence). The V and J ends lost 5 bases and 1 base, in that order; junction bases with no gene match: 4. The CDR3 extends over 15 amino acids. The CDR3 reads CASSGWDRGNTEAFF. In nucleotides, the CDR3 is TGTGCCAGTAGTGGTTGGGACAGGGGGAACACTGAAGCTTTCTTT.

The genes are TRBV5-1 and TRBJ2-7; D gene uncertain. Germline CDR1 and CDR2: SGHRS and YFSETQ. CDR3 length equals 15 residues. V shed 0 bases and J shed 0 bases, with 10 bases lying between them. The CDR3: CASSLGGSFSYEQYF. The CDR3, as DNA: TGCGCCAGCAGCTTGGGAGGATCTTTCTCCTACGAGCAGTACTTC.

The chain has TRBV5-1 and TRBJ2-2; the match to TRBD1 covers 8 bases. This CDR3 has 15 amino acids. The trim removed 4 bases at V and 0 bases at J, leaving 2 bases unmatched. Germline V CDR1 and CDR2: SGHRS, YFSETQ. Written as DNA, the CDR3 is TGCGCCAGCAGCCCACAGGGGGCGAACACCGGGGAGCTGTTTTTT. This encodes CASSPQGANTGELFF.

The chain carries TRBV5-1 and TRBJ2-7; D not certain. The CDR3 contains 11 residues. Germline-derived CDR1 and CDR2 are SGHRS and YFSETQ. V dropped 7 bases and J dropped 2 bases, with 7 bases sitting between them. CDR3 protein: CASREAYEQYF. CDR3 in DNA: TGCGCCAGCCGAGAGGCCTACGAGCAGTACTTC.

V usage is TRBV6-2 or TRBV6-3 and J usage is TRBJ1-6, with D unresolved. The germline V and J ends were trimmed by 2 bases and 6 bases, with 11 bases remaining between them. Per germline, CDR1 MNHEY and CDR2 SVGEGT. This CDR3 region has 15 residues. The CDR3 loop reads CASSYRALANSPLHF. The CDR3 nucleotides read TGTGCCAGCAGTTACCGGGCCCTAGCTAATTCACCCCTCCACTTT.

The table lists this clone with a few counts. The chain joins TRBV7-9 to TRBJ2-3; TRBD1 aligns across 8 bases. The CDR3 is made up of 15 amino acids. The junction had 9 bases not matched to a gene; V was cut back by 6 bases and J by 4 bases. In germline, CDR1 is SEHNR, CDR2 FQNEAQ (reference sequence). The CDR3 DNA reads as TGTGCCAGCAGTCCCCCGGACAGGGTCCCAGATACGCAGTATTTT. It translates to CASSPPDRVPDTQYF. Full variable domain (remainder filled in from reference TRBV7-9 and TRBJ2-3): DTGVSQNPRHKITKRGQNVTFRCDPISEHNRLYWYRQTLGQGPEFLTYFQNEAQLEKSRLLSDRFSAERPKGSFSTLEIQRTEQGDSAMYLCASSPPDRVPDTQYFGPGTRLTVL.

The chain carries TRBV28 and TRBJ1-2; weak D call: TRBD1 (5 bases). This CDR3 has 15 amino acids. CDR1 is MDHEN, CDR2 SYDVKM, per germline. Trimming took 6 bases from V and 2 from J, leaving 16 bases between them. The DNA for the CDR3 is TGTGCCAGCAGCACGGCCGGGGGTCCAAACTATGGCTACACCTTC. It specifies CASSTAGGPNYGYTF.

This chain joins TRBV6-5 and TRBJ2-1; TRBD2 aligns across 8 bases. V trimming: 2 bases; J trimming: 6 bases; junction bases outside the gene matches: 6. The germline V gene encodes CDR1 MNHEY and CDR2 SVGAGI. This CDR3 contains 15 residues. The CDR3 bases are TGTGCCAGCAGTTACAGTAGCGGGACGGTCAATGAGCAGTTCTTC. It encodes CASSYSSGTVNEQFF.

The genes are TRBV6-6 and TRBJ1-2, with TRBD1 identical over 8 bases. The CDR3 is made up of 15 amino acids. Germline CDR1 is MNHNY and CDR2 is SVGAGI (reference sequence). With 2 bases clipped from V and 5 bases from J, the junction kept 7 bases outside the gene matches. The CDR3 spells CASSYGQGASYGYTF. The CDR3 DNA reads as TGTGCCAGCAGTTACGGGCAGGGGGCTAGTTATGGCTACACCTTC.